Below, one T cell receptor beta chain is given with its context. Its antigen is still unknown. These data are taken from a study of blood T cells in healthy people across ages. Findings of the study overall: The fall in TCR beta diversity per million T cells was roughly linear with age. Diversity of TCR beta correlated strongly with naive T cell percentage.

Caucasian, healthy and from Russia, the donors were aged between roughly 6 and 100. This CDR3 contains 16 residues. After removal of 8 bases from V and 5 bases from J, the junction contained 11 bases not matched to a gene. Germline values: CDR1 MGHDK, CDR2 SYGVNS. The second PCR ran about 6 to 12 cycles with a sample-barcoded 5' primer and J-beta primers. Through a template-switch adaptor with 12 random nucleotides, each cDNA molecule received a tag. TCRdb reanalysed the 5' RACE reads using MiXCR and keeps one entry per CDR3 protein. The sample yields 720,000 or so distinct CDR3 sequences, about 43% seen once.

The sequencing sample was made of blood. This rearrangement joins TRBV25-1 to TRBJ2-3, with TRBD1 matching over 12 bases. The TCR was taken from a man at least 80 years old in good health. CDR3 residues: CASVPGQGAVGDTQYF. For the CDR3, the DNA is TGTGCCAGCGTACCGGGACAGGGGGCGGTAGGAGATACGCAGTATTTT. Full variable domain (outside the CDR3, taken from reference TRBV25-1 and TRBJ2-3): EADIYQTPRYLVIGTGKKITLECSQTMGHDKMYWYQQDPGMELHLIHYSYGVNSTEKGDLSSESTVSRIRTEHFPLTLESARPSHTSQYLCASVPGQGAVGDTQYFGPGTRLTVL.